This entry concerns a single T cell receptor (beta chain). This clonotype was recorded a few times. Its antigen is currently not known. No quality values exist for individual bases; no much larger clone is one base distant. CDR1 and CDR2, looked up from the germline V gene, are MGHRA and YSYEKL. The CDR3 covers 15 residues, taking in both the cysteine and the phenylalanine. Only the CDR3 part of the read is kept: 45 bases, read in frame from the first base. The germline V end is reduced by 2 bases and the J end by 4 bases; junction bases left unmatched: 6. The method was RT-PCR. The listed sequencing device is Illumina HiSeq 2500. Starting from the raw public reads, TCRdb applied fastp trimming at Q25, assembled clones with MiXCR and retained in-frame beta chains. Here each entry gathers all rows of one CDR3 protein and keeps the most common genes and DNA. The sample includes around 790,000 distinct CDR3 sequences, with around 20% observed a single time. The ten largest clones take up 9.5% to 13% of the sample.

This sample was taken from a study of response to subunit inactivated influenza vaccine (dated by TCRdb to 2017 to 2018). General notes on the study: Deep quantitative profiling of the T cell receptor repertoire was used in the study to follow responses to a trivalent subunit inactivated influenza vaccine. Here is what the overall study found, with its caveats: According to the authors, only a limited number of new T cells may be recruited by each seasonal influenza vaccination.

This clonotype was sampled from a man between 50 and 59 years old who received an inactivated influenza vaccine. Donor details come from another sample of the same person, matched by shared clones. The sequencing used PBMCs from blood, collected around 5 days after vaccination. The V and J genes are TRBV4-1 and TRBJ1-2; 8 central bases correspond to TRBD1. The CDR3 region reads CASSQTDRVSYGYTF. The sequence in DNA is TGCGCCAGCAGCCAAACGGACAGGGTTTCCTATGGCTACACCTTC.